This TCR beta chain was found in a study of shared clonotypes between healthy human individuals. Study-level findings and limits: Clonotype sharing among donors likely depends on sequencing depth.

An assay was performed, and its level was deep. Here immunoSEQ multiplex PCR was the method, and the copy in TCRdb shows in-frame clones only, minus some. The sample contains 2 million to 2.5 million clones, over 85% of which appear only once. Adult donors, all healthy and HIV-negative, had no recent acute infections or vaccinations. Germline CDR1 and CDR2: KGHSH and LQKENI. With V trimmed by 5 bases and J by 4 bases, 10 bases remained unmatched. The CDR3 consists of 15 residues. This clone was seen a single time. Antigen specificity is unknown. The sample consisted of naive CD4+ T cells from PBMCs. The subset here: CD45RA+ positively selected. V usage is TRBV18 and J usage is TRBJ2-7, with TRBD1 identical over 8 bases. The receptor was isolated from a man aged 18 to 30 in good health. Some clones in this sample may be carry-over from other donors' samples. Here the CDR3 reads CASSTRQGFGYEQYF. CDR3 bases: TGTGCCAGCTCAACCCGACAGGGGTTTGGGTACGAGCAGTACTTC.